This entry lists 16 T cell receptor beta chains sequenced from one sample in a study of T cell responses to AZD1222 COVID-19 vaccine. Clones were sequenced by immunoSEQ multiplex PCR, and TCRdb holds only the in-frame ones, with some missing. Of about 100,000 clones listed, about nine tenths are singletons. This material consisted of peripheral blood, taken on day 0 of AZD1222 vaccination. Receptors were obtained from an adult in good health.

The genes are TRBV4-1 and TRBJ1-2; D unresolved. The CDR3 totals 15 residues. Trimming stripped 1 base from V and 2 bases from J, with 11 bases between. Germline lookup yields CDR1 MGHRA and CDR2 YSYEKL. The CDR3 sequence is CASSQVWDSNYGYTF. The CDR3, as DNA: TGCGCCAGCAGCCAAGTTTGGGATAGCAACTATGGCTACACCTTC.

The chain joins TRBV19 to TRBJ1-1; the D gene is possibly TRBD1 (6 bases). Between the trimmed V and J ends, which lost 9 bases and 3 bases, there was a span of 26 bases. This CDR3 spans 17 amino acids. Germline-derived CDR1 and CDR2 are LNHDA and SQIVND (reference sequence). The CDR3 nucleotides read TGTGCCAGCCCCCCGGGGCAGGGACAAGCGCGGGACACTGAAGCTTTCTTT. This gives the protein CASPPGQGQARDTEAFF.

The CDR3 nucleotides read TGTGCCAGCAGTTACATGGGTCGGGACACTGAAGCTTTCTTT. It encodes CASSYMGRDTEAFF. V is TRBV6-6 and J is TRBJ1-1, with D hard to call. With 2 bases removed from V and 3 bases from J, the gap between germline ends came to 10 bases. Germline CDR1 is MNHNY and CDR2 is SVGAGI (reference sequence). This CDR3 spans 14 amino acids.

This chain uses TRBV7-9 with TRBJ2-3, with D possibly TRBD1 on 6 matching bases. V gave up 1 base and J gave up 4 bases, with 18 bases separating them. Germline lookup yields CDR1 SEHNR and CDR2 FQNEAQ (reference sequence). The CDR3 is 17 amino acids. The DNA for the CDR3 is TGTGCCAGCAGCTTAGAAGAACAGGGAGTAGGGCCAGATACGCAGTATTTT. This gives the protein CASSLEEQGVGPDTQYF.

This sequence joins TRBV6-5 and TRBJ1-5; 8 bases are shared with TRBD1. Germline CDR1 MNHEY, CDR2 SVGAGI. V gave up 5 bases and J gave up 1 base; unmatched junction bases: 4. CDR3 length: 15 residues. CDR3 nucleotide sequence: TGTGCCAGCAGTACAAGACAGGGGAGCAATCAGCCCCAGCATTTT. This codes for CASSTRQGSNQPQHF.

This rearrangement joins TRBV5-4 to TRBJ2-7; 7 bases align to TRBD2. The CDR3 consists of 16 residues. Germline CDR1 SGHNT, CDR2 YYREEE (reference sequence). The V segment lost 1 base and the J segment 6 bases; nucleotides outside the gene matches: 13. The CDR3 region has the DNA TGTGCCAGCAGCTTGATAAAGGCGGGAGTGGGGCGCGAGCAGTACTTC. Its protein product is CASSLIKAGVGREQYF. The variable domain in full, with the rest retrieved from reference TRBV5-4 and TRBJ2-7, is ETGVTQSPTHLIKTRGQQVTLRCSSQSGHNTVSWYQQALGQGPQFIFQYYREEENGRGNFPPRFSGLQFPNYSSELNVNALELDDSALYLCASSLIKAGVGREQYFGPGTRLTVT.

This chain joins TRBV7-8 and TRBJ2-3; D not resolved. Germline-derived CDR1 and CDR2 are SGHVS and FQNEAQ. V was clipped by 3 bases and J by 0 bases, with 16 bases between them. There are 17 residues in the CDR3. The chain's CDR3 is CASSFRQGNPSTDTQYF. The DNA for the CDR3 is TGTGCCAGCAGCTTCAGACAAGGAAACCCTAGCACAGATACGCAGTATTTT.

Only a few counts were recorded for this clone. The chain links TRBV5-1 to TRBJ1-4; the D is unclear. Germline CDR1 SGHRS, CDR2 YFSETQ. The V gene lost 3 bases and the J gene lost 5 bases, with 14 bases spanning the gap. There are 15 residues in the CDR3. The CDR3 loop reads CASSWRRAVNEKLFF. As DNA, the CDR3 is TGCGCCAGCAGCTGGAGGAGGGCGGTGAATGAAAAACTGTTTTTT.

The J gene is TRBJ2-5, the V gene TRBV6-2 or TRBV6-3, with 7 nucleotides matching TRBD1. This CDR3 contains 15 residues. The germline gives CDR1 MNHEY, CDR2 SVGEGT. Germline trimming cut 5 bases from V and 4 bases from J; bases unmatched to any gene: 10. Here the CDR3 reads CASSIQGKVSETQYF. CDR3 nucleotide sequence: TGTGCCAGCAGTATACAGGGGAAAGTGTCAGAGACCCAGTACTTC.

This chain links TRBV9 with TRBJ2-7; 7 bases match TRBD1. CDR3 length equals 13 residues. The germline V gene encodes CDR1 SGDLS and CDR2 YYNGEE. After removal of 3 bases from V and 6 bases from J, the junction contained 6 bases not matched to a gene. The CDR3 DNA sequence: TGTGCCAGCAGCGACCACAGGGGCGGCGAGCAGTACTTC. Protein: CASSDHRGGEQYF.

The rearrangement links TRBV10-3 to TRBJ1-4, with 7 bases aligning to TRBD1. The CDR3 has 15 amino acids. Germline CDR1 and CDR2: ENHRY and SYGVKD. The J segment lost 3 bases and the V segment lost 2 bases, leaving 3 bases of the junction unmatched. The CDR3 sequence is CAISEAGQSNEKLFF. The CDR3 DNA sequence: TGTGCCATCAGTGAGGCGGGACAGTCTAATGAAAAACTGTTTTTT.

This chain joins TRBV28 and TRBJ1-5; D is uncertain. Trimming stripped 6 bases from V and 0 bases from J, with 6 bases between. This CDR3 comprises 13 residues. Germline V gene data show CDR1 as MDHEN and CDR2 as SYDVKM. This CDR3 is CASRGYSNQPQHF. For the CDR3, the DNA is TGTGCCAGCAGGGGTTATAGCAATCAGCCCCAGCATTTT.

Only a few counts were recorded for this clone. The gene calls are TRBV19 and TRBJ2-5; 9 positions agree with TRBD1. The CDR3 consists of 15 residues. Trimming cost V 5 bases and J 5 bases; bases outside gene matches: 9. Germline V gene lookup returns CDR1 LNHDA and CDR2 SQIVND (reference sequence). The DNA of the CDR3 is TGTGCCAGTAGTCGGACAGGGGCAAGCGGGGAGACCCAGTACTTC. Its protein is CASSRTGASGETQYF.

The V gene is TRBV10-3, the J gene TRBJ2-3; 11 bases fit TRBD2. There are 20 residues in the CDR3. V gave up 0 bases and J gave up 4 bases; unmatched junction bases: 15. CDR1 and CDR2 (germline): ENHRY, SYGVKD. The CDR3 protein is CAISESTGSGRALQSDTQYF. DNA for the CDR3: TGTGCCATCAGTGAGTCGACGGGTAGCGGGAGGGCCCTCCAGTCAGATACGCAGTATTTT.

This sequence joins TRBV7-2 and TRBJ2-7; the match to TRBD1 covers 7 bases. The CDR3 has 15 amino acids. The ends lost 5 bases at V and 0 bases at J; junction bases unmatched: 7. Germline V gene data show CDR1 as SGHTA and CDR2 as FQGNSA. The CDR3 DNA is TGTGCCAGCAGCCTGACAGGGATGATCTCCTACGAGCAGTACTTC. This translates into CASSLTGMISYEQYF.

Written as DNA, the CDR3 is TGTGCCAGCAGCTGGTCTAGCCCACTTGAGCAGTTCTTC. Translation: CASSWSSPLEQFF. V usage is TRBV5-5 and J usage is TRBJ2-1, with D possibly matching TRBD2 (5 bases). Trimming stripped 3 bases from V and 9 bases from J, with 13 bases between. Germline values: CDR1 SGHKS, CDR2 YYEKEE (reference sequence). The CDR3 spans 13 residues. The full variable domain, completed using reference TRBV5-5 and TRBJ2-1, is DAGVTQSPTHLIKTRGQQVTLRCSPISGHKSVSWYQQVLGQGPQFIFQYYEKEERGRGNFPDRFSARQFPNYSSELNVNALLLGDSALYLCASSWSSPLEQFFGPGTRLTVL.